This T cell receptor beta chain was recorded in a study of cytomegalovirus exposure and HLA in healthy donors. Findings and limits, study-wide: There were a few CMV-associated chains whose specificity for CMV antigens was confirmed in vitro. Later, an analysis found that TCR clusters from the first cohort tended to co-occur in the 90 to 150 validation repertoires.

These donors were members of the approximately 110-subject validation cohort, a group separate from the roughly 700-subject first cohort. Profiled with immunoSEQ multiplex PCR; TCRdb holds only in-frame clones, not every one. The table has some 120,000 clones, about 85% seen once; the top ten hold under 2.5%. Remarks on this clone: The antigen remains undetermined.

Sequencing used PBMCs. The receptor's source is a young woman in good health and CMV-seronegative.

CDR3 sequence: CATAGGVGNQPQHF. Written as DNA, the CDR3 is TGTGCCACCGCTGGGGGGGTGGGCAATCAGCCCCAGCATTTT. This sequence joins TRBV10-3 and TRBJ1-5, with D maybe TRBD1 (5 bases). V was clipped by 10 bases and J by 2 bases, with 15 bases between them. CDR3 length: 14 residues. Germline V gene lookup returns CDR1 ENHRY and CDR2 SYGVKD.